Sequencing of this T cell receptor beta chain was carried out in a study of T cell responses to AZD1222 COVID-19 vaccine (TCRdb year 2021). Background for the entire study: Because spike-specific TCR depth and breadth did not differ between the two schedules, AZD1222 recipients who got a second dose at roughly 4 weeks were pooled with those who got a second dose at roughly 12 weeks. Trial participants were enrolled into age subgroups of 18-55, 56-69 and 70-plus years, which contained roughly 150, 30 and 60 TCR-sequenced participants, respectively. TCR sequencing covered roughly 230 trial participants: 200 to 220 given two doses of AZD1222 and around 25 given two doses of MenACWY control vaccine. The full study reports these points: Nearly half of unique spike-specific TCRs reportedly recognized epitopes outside regions mutated in the B.1.351 and B.1.1.7 variants. The 56-69-year group was small, and its depth increase did not reach significance, likely because of low power. After two AZD1222 doses, both the breadth and the depth of spike-specific TCRs were significantly higher than at day 0 and than in MenACWY recipients. CD4 TCRs associated with the vaccine covered the entire spike protein, and the dominant responses were in regions 160-218 and 743-854. Participants were mostly white British and included more females than males, and it was suggested by the authors that clonal diversity may have been underestimated. Conclusions about previously exposed vaccinees are limited because only a handful of AZD1222 recipients were SARS-CoV-2 seropositive at baseline. Because no day 14 peak-response samples were available, the repertoires could be characterized only after the peak T cell response.

This sample's time point label indicates: baseline before first vaccination. Vaccinee samples came from UK trials COV001 and COV002, including a single-blind randomized controlled phase 2/3 trial of AZD1222 (ChAdOx1 nCoV-19) in healthy adults. For TCRbeta chain sequencing, PBMC samples were collected from trial participants at day 0 and at day 28 after the second dose. The CDR3 regions of human TCRbeta chains were analyzed by immunosequencing. Per the source publication's procedure: TCRs in the repertoires were matched against a reference library of SARS-CoV-2-specific TCRs that had been generated with the MIRA antigen-specificity platform. Breadth was defined as the fraction of unique TCRs that were SARS-CoV-2-associated, and depth was defined as the fraction of total T cells that were SARS-CoV-2-associated. Using the MIRA data, every spike-specific TCR was mapped to the spike region that the TCR reacted to and assigned to either a CD4 or a CD8 class. Log10-transformed breadth and depth values were compared by one-way ANOVA with Sidak's multiple comparisons tests. This immuneACCESS table, as held by TCRdb, lists in-frame sequences with V and J called but not all clones. Of the missing ones, under half trace to an unresolved V gene in checked studies; the others have no known cause. V and J calls and clone size are given by that table; D and trimming were obtained from the DNA. The sample data list approximately 60,000 clones, and 75% to 90% of these were observed just once. 16% of the sample is held by the ten biggest clonotypes.

As for this clone: Which antigen it targets is not known. Nothing much larger sits one base from this clone, and base qualities are not available.

The TCR comes from an adult in good health. Sequences were derived from peripheral blood, sampled on day 0 of AZD1222 vaccination.

The DNA sequence is as follows: TGCGCCAGCAGCTTGGTAAGTGGGAGTGACTCGATGTTGAGGAATGAGCAGTTCTTC. This sequence encodes CASSLVSGSDSMLRNEQFF. The V and J genes are TRBV5-1 and TRBJ2-1; the best D guess is TRBD2, with 5 bases matching. The germline V gene sets CDR1 to SGHRS and CDR2 to YFSETQ. The V and J ends are trimmed by 0 bases and 7 bases, leaving 26 bases between them. From the cysteine up to the phenylalanine, the CDR3 has a length of 19 residues. Only CDR3 DNA is held: 57 bases, read in frame from base 1.